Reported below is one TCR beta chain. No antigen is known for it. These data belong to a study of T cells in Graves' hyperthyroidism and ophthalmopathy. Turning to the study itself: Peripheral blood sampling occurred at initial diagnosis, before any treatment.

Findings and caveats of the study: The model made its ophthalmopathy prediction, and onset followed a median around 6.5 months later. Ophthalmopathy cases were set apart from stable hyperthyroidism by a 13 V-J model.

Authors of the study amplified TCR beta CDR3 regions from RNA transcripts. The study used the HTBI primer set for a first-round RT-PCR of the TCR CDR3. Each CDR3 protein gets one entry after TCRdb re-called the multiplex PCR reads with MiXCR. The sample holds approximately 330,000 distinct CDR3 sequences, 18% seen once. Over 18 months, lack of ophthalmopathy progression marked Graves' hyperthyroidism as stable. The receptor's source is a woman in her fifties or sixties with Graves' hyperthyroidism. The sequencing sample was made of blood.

CDR3 nucleotide sequence: TGTGCCAGCAGCCGGGACTCCGCTGACACCGGGGAGCTGTTTTTT. Translated, it gives CASSRDSADTGELFF. V gene TRBV5-4 combines with J gene TRBJ2-2; D perhaps matches TRBD2 (6 bases). V was trimmed by 4 bases and J by 3 bases, leaving 13 bases between them. The CDR3 covers 15 residues. In germline, CDR1 is SGHNT, CDR2 YYREEE (reference sequence).